The TCR beta chain described here comes from a study of T cell repertoires in cytomegalovirus infection. Study-wide background: Public signatures in TCR beta pointed to CMV infection and matching HLA type.

TCRdb reprocessed the reads via MiXCR and lists one record per CDR3 protein. The sample holds hundreds of thousands of distinct CDR3 sequences, around 31% seen once. Germline V gene data show CDR1 as SGHRS and CDR2 as YFSETQ. V lost 0 bases to trimming and J lost 4 bases, with 16 bases between them. This CDR3 contains 16 residues. In its sample, this clonotype was seen a few times. What it binds is not known. This rearrangement joins TRBV5-1 to TRBJ1-1, with D possibly being TRBD1 (5 bases). The receptor comes from a human donor in good health (CMV status not recorded). Some clones in this sample may be carry-over from other donors' samples. Specimen: cultured PBMCs, collected from culture after CMV antigen stimulation. CDR3 nucleotides: TGCGCCAGCAGCTTGGGCTTTGGCAGGGTCGGCACTGAAGCTTTCTTT. The encoded protein is CASSLGFGRVGTEAFF.